This T cell receptor (beta chain) was sequenced during a study of blood T cell repertoires in COVID-19. Turning to the study itself: Whether acute or convalescent, the COVID-19 samples came from the United States, Italy and Spain. Sources were T cells, B-cell-depleted T cells, or PBMCs; the material itself was cDNA or gDNA.

As originally analysed: Using reference gene primer amplification, nucleated cell counts were estimated. Here immunoSEQ multiplex PCR was the method, and the copy in TCRdb shows in-frame clones only, minus some. The V and J calls and clone size come from that table; D and trimming were worked out from the DNA. Among approximately 89,000 clones, 75% to 85% were seen once, and the ten largest hold 13%. CDR3 length: 11 residues. Germline assignment: CDR1 SNHLY and CDR2 FYNNEI. With 7 bases removed from V and 4 bases from J, the gap between germline ends came to 6 bases. The chain couples TRBV2 to TRBJ2-3; D call uncertain. The sequencing input was peripheral blood. The clonotype originates from a human donor in a cohort sampled during active COVID-19. CDR3 sequence: CASTSSDTQYF. The CDR3 bases are TGTGCCAGCACCTCCTCAGATACGCAGTATTTT.